What follows are 9 T cell receptor beta chains derived from one specimen sequenced in a study of cytomegalovirus exposure and HLA in healthy donors. Clones were read by immunoSEQ multiplex PCR, and TCRdb kept only the in-frame ones, dropping some. The sample records about 150,000 clones, roughly 89% being singletons. The material sequenced was PBMCs. The receptors derive from a woman aged 18-29 years in good health and CMV-seropositive.

J is TRBJ1-2 and V is TRBV28, with D perhaps TRBD1 (5 bases). Trimming removed 8 bases from V and 2 bases from J, with 15 bases in between. The CDR3 length is 14 residues. Germline values: CDR1 MDHEN, CDR2 SYDVKM. The CDR3 protein is CASAQGGQNYGYTF. The CDR3 bases are TGTGCCAGCGCCCAGGGAGGGCAGAACTATGGCTACACCTTC.

The gene calls are TRBV11-2 and TRBJ1-5; D unclear. Per the germline V gene, CDR1 is SGHAT and CDR2 is FQNNGV. Trimming removed 1 base at V and 1 base at J, with 11 bases between. This CDR3 spans 16 amino acids. CDR3 protein: CASSLVVVASNQPQHF. The CDR3 DNA reads as TGTGCCAGCAGCTTAGTAGTTGTTGCAAGCAATCAGCCCCAGCATTTT.

The gene calls are TRBV25-1 and TRBJ2-7; the match to TRBD2 covers 11 bases. V lost 8 bases and J lost 6; bases outside the gene matches: 9. This CDR3 has 14 residues. The germline V gene has CDR1 MGHDK and CDR2 SYGVNS. Written as DNA, the CDR3 is TGTGCCAGCCTAGGGACTAGCGGAACCTGCGAGCAGTACTTC. Translating gives CASLGTSGTCEQYF.

The V and J genes are TRBV4-3 and TRBJ2-2; D is perhaps TRBD2 (6 bases). The V end was cut by 0 bases, the J end by 6 bases, with 8 bases between. CDR1 is LGHNA, CDR2 YSLEER, per germline. This CDR3 contains 14 residues. The CDR3 region is CASSQDRGSGELFF. The DNA for the CDR3 is TGCGCCAGCAGCCAAGATCGGGGGTCCGGGGAGCTGTTTTTT.

This sequence joins TRBV11-2 and TRBJ2-2, with D maybe TRBD2 (6 bases). Per germline, CDR1 SGHAT and CDR2 FQNNGV. V dropped 6 bases and J dropped 7 bases, with 9 bases sitting between them. The CDR3 has 12 amino acids. DNA for the CDR3: TGTGCCAGCAGTCGGGGACTCGGGGAGCTGTTTTTT. Translated, it gives CASSRGLGELFF. The full variable domain, its missing parts supplied by reference TRBV11-2 and TRBJ2-2, is EAGVAQSPRYKIIEKRQSVAFWCNPISGHATLYWYQQILGQGPKLLIQFQNNGVVDDSQLPKDRFSAERLKGVDSTLKIQPAKLEDSAVYLCASSRGLGELFFGEGSRLTVL.

The chain uses TRBV11-2 and TRBJ1-4; a possible D gene is TRBD1 (6 bases). V was shortened by 5 bases and J by 7 bases, with 17 bases between the two germline ends. The CDR3 is 15 amino acids. The germline CDR1 and CDR2 sequences are SGHAT and FQNNGV. The CDR3 nucleotides read TGTGCCAGCAGCCCGGGGCAGGGGCATGTTGAAAAACTGTTTTTT. It codes for CASSPGQGHVEKLFF.

The chain employs TRBV7-2 and TRBJ2-3, with D unclear. The CDR3 runs 17 residues. Trimming took off 1 base at V and 1 base at J, with 15 bases between the two ends. The germline V gene encodes CDR1 SGHTA and CDR2 FQGNSA. The CDR3 DNA follows: TGTGCCAGCAGCTTAGGCTCCGCCTGGGCTGGCACAGATACGCAGTATTTT. Translated, it gives CASSLGSAWAGTDTQYF.

The chain couples TRBV19 to TRBJ2-3; no reliable D call. There are 15 residues in the CDR3. Germline assignment: CDR1 LNHDA and CDR2 SQIVND (reference sequence). The V end lost 6 bases, the J end lost 2 bases, and 15 bases lay between the germline ends. CDR3: CASRAGVLYTDTQYF. The CDR3 DNA follows: TGTGCCAGTAGGGCAGGCGTATTATACACAGATACGCAGTATTTT. Drawing the rest from reference TRBV19 and TRBJ2-3, the complete variable domain is DGGITQSPKYLFRKEGQNVTLSCEQNLNHDAMYWYRQDPGQGLRLIYYSQIVNDFQKGDIAEGYSVSREKKESFPLTVTSAQKNPTAFYLCASRAGVLYTDTQYFGPGTRLTVL.

CDR3 amino acids: CASSVGLAERTQYF. The CDR3 DNA sequence: TGTGCCAGCAGCGTCGGCCTAGCGGAACGTACGCAGTATTTT. V and J are TRBV9 and TRBJ2-3, with 7 bases lining up with TRBD2. Germline V CDR1 and CDR2: SGDLS, YYNGEE. The V segment lost 2 bases and the J segment 8 bases; nucleotides outside the gene matches: 8. This CDR3 is 14 amino acids long.